Below, 15 T cell receptor beta chains from the same sample are listed, as sequenced in a study of blood T cell repertoires in COVID-19. TCRdb's table, derived via immunoSEQ multiplex PCR, lists solely in-frame clones and lacks some. The table records about 160,000 clones, roughly 87% of them present only once. The specimen was peripheral blood. The receptor set was obtained from a woman aged 60-75 years who had recovered from COVID-19.

The V and J genes are TRBV11-2 and TRBJ2-7, with a possible D match to TRBD1 (6 bases). Germline V gene lookup returns CDR1 SGHAT and CDR2 FQNNGV. V shed 5 bases and J shed 2 bases, with 13 bases lying between them. The CDR3 is 14 residues long. Here the CDR3 reads CASSRSQGPYEQYF. The CDR3 DNA is TGTGCCAGCAGCCGATCACAGGGCCCCTACGAGCAGTACTTC.

This clone is a singleton in its sample. V and J are TRBV19 and TRBJ1-2; the match to TRBD1 covers 7 bases. The V segment lost 11 bases and the J segment 3 bases; nucleotides outside the gene matches: 18. Germline V lookup: CDR1 LNHDA, CDR2 SQIVND (reference sequence). This CDR3 contains 16 residues. The CDR3 sequence is CAALPGTDRRYYGYTF. The DNA for the CDR3 is TGTGCCGCCTTGCCCGGAACGGACAGGAGGTACTATGGCTACACCTTC. Full variable domain (rest looked up from reference TRBV19 and TRBJ1-2): DGGITQSPKYLFRKEGQNVTLSCEQNLNHDAMYWYRQDPGQGLRLIYYSQIVNDFQKGDIAEGYSVSREKKESFPLTVTSAQKNPTAFYLCAALPGTDRRYYGYTFGSGTRLTVV.

This chain connects TRBV5-1 to TRBJ1-1; no firm D call. V lost 2 bases and J 0 bases, leaving 14 bases between the germline ends. CDR1 is SGHRS, CDR2 YFSETQ, per germline. This CDR3 comprises 16 residues. CDR3 bases: TGCGCCAGCAGCTTTAATAGCGTTTACATGAACACTGAAGCTTTCTTT. It translates to CASSFNSVYMNTEAFF.

The chain employs TRBV2 and TRBJ1-2, with 11 bases lining up with TRBD1. The V segment lost 5 bases and the J segment 6 bases; nucleotides outside the gene matches: 8. Germline values: CDR1 SNHLY, CDR2 FYNNEI. CDR3 size: 15 residues. CDR3 sequence reads: CASSRYGQGADGYTF. Written as DNA, the CDR3 is TGTGCCAGCAGTCGGTATGGACAGGGGGCCGATGGCTACACCTTC.

V usage is TRBV6-4 and J usage is TRBJ2-4; a possible D gene is TRBD1 (5 bases). Germline V CDR1 and CDR2: MRHNA, SNTAGT. Trimming pared 3 bases from V and 10 bases from J, leaving 13 bases between. The CDR3 length is 13 residues. CDR3 nucleotides: TGTGCCAGCAGTGAACTGCCAGGGTCGATTCAGTACTTC. Amino acid sequence: CASSELPGSIQYF.

The chain combines TRBV5-5 with TRBJ2-2; TRBD2 matches at 8 bases. Germline lookup yields CDR1 SGHKS and CDR2 YYEKEE (reference sequence). Unmatched junction bases numbered 7, after V lost 5 bases and J lost 4 bases. This CDR3 has 15 amino acids. The CDR3 is CASSWGSGVTGELFF. CDR3 bases: TGTGCCAGCAGTTGGGGTAGCGGGGTCACCGGGGAGCTGTTTTTT.

The count of this clone is one. This chain connects TRBV3-1 (or the pseudogene TRBV3-2) to TRBJ2-5; 9 bases match TRBD2. Looked up from germline, CDR1 is LGHDT and CDR2 is YNNKEL (reference sequence). V lost 4 bases and J lost 4; bases outside the gene matches: 1. The CDR3 is made up of 13 amino acids. Here the CDR3 reads CASSRGLAETQYF. The DNA of the CDR3 is TGTGCCAGCAGCCGGGGACTAGCAGAGACCCAGTACTTC.

This chain uses TRBV27 with TRBJ2-3; the D is unclear. CDR1 is MNHEY, CDR2 SMNVEV, per germline (reference sequence). The CDR3 consists of 14 residues. The V end lost 1 base, the J end lost 1 base, and 6 bases lay between the germline ends. The CDR3 DNA sequence: TGTGCCAGCAGTTTATTTTCGGGCACAGATACGCAGTATTTT. It translates to CASSLFSGTDTQYF.

The chain combines TRBV28 with TRBJ2-2; D perhaps matches TRBD2 (6 bases). CDR3 size: 14 residues. Germline-derived CDR1 and CDR2 are MDHEN and SYDVKM. V lost 6 bases to trimming and J lost 7 bases, with 15 bases between them. CDR3 sequence: CASSGTPNDGELFF. CDR3 DNA: TGTGCCAGCAGCGGGACTCCTAACGACGGGGAGCTGTTTTTT.

J is TRBJ1-4 and V is TRBV19; D is perhaps TRBD1 (5 bases). Germline-derived CDR1 and CDR2 are LNHDA and SQIVND (reference sequence). This CDR3 spans 14 amino acids. The germline V and J ends were trimmed by 6 bases and 6 bases, with 14 bases remaining between them. The CDR3 sequence is CASRIDRNYEKLFF. CDR3 sequence (DNA): TGTGCCAGTAGGATCGACAGAAACTATGAAAAACTGTTTTTT.

The J gene is TRBJ2-1, the V gene TRBV11-2; TRBD2 agrees at 10 bases. Trimming cost V 2 bases and J 4 bases; bases outside gene matches: 8. CDR3 size: 17 residues. Germline lookup yields CDR1 SGHAT and CDR2 FQNNGV. As DNA, the CDR3 is TGTGCCAGCAGCTTAAGAGCTAGCGGGGGTCGGTACAATGAGCAGTTCTTC. This codes for CASSLRASGGRYNEQFF.

The chain has TRBV7-3 and TRBJ2-3, with TRBD1 matching over 11 bases. The CDR3 has 18 residues. Germline V gene data show CDR1 as SGHTA and CDR2 as FQGTGA. Trimming cost V 2 bases and J 1 base; bases outside gene matches: 8. The CDR3 is CASSLGQGAIRGTDTQYF. The CDR3, as DNA: TGTGCCAGCAGCTTAGGACAGGGGGCGATTCGGGGCACAGATACGCAGTATTTT. Full variable domain (missing parts from reference TRBV7-3 and TRBJ2-3): GAGVSQTPSNKVTEKGKYVELRCDPISGHTALYWYRQSLGQGPEFLIYFQGTGAADDSGLPNDRFFAVRPEGSVSTLKIQRTERGDSAVYLCASSLGQGAIRGTDTQYFGPGTRLTVL.

A single count supports this clone. The V and J genes are TRBV21-1 and TRBJ2-1; TRBD1 was called by the table and not checked on the DNA. TRBV21-1 has pseudogene status. The CDR3 covers 11 residues. CDR3 sequence (DNA): TGTGCCAGCAGCTGGGACAGCGAGCAGTTCTTC. This sequence encodes CASSWDSEQFF.

This clone appeared a few times. This rearrangement joins TRBV29-1 to TRBJ1-2; 10 bases align to TRBD1. The V gene's germline CDR1 is SQVTM and CDR2 ANQGSEA. The V and J ends lost 7 bases and 4 bases, in that order; junction bases with no gene match: 12. The CDR3 loop spans 15 amino acids. CDR3 sequence reads: CSEDGTGVWGYGYTF. The CDR3, as DNA: TGCAGCGAGGACGGGACAGGGGTTTGGGGCTATGGCTACACCTTC.

This rearrangement joins TRBV5-1 to TRBJ1-1, with D possibly being TRBD1 (5 bases). The V gene lost 4 bases and the J gene lost 3 bases, with 13 bases spanning the gap. Germline V gene lookup returns CDR1 SGHRS and CDR2 YFSETQ. The CDR3 totals 14 residues. The CDR3 loop reads CASSAQGLDTEAFF. In DNA form, the CDR3 reads TGCGCCAGCAGCGCTCAGGGTCTTGACACTGAAGCTTTCTTT.